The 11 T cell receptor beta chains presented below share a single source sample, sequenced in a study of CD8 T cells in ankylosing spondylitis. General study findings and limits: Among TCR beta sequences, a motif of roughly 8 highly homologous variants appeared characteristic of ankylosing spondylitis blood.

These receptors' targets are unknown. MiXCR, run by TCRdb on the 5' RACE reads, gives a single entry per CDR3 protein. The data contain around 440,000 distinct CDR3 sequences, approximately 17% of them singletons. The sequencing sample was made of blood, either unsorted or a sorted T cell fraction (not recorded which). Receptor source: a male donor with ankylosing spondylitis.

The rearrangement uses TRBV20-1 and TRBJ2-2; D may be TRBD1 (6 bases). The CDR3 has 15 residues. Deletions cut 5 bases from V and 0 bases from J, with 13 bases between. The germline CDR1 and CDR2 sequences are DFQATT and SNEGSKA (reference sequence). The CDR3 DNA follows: TGCAGTGCTGCCAGGGGACCTGCGAACACCGGGGAGCTGTTTTTT. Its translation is CSAARGPANTGELFF.

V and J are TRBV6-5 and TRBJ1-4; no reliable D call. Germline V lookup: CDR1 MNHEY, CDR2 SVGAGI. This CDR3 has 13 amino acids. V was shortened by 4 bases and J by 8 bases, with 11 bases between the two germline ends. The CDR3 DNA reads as TGTGCCAGCAGTTCCCTTGGAAAGGAAAAACTGTTTTTT. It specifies CASSSLGKEKLFF.

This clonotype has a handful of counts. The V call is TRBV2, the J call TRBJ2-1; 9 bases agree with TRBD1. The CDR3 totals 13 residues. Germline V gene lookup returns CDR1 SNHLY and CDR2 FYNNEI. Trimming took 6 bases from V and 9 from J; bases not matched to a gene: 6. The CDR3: CASSRQGEGEQFF. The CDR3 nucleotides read TGTGCCAGCAGCAGACAGGGGGAGGGTGAGCAGTTCTTC.

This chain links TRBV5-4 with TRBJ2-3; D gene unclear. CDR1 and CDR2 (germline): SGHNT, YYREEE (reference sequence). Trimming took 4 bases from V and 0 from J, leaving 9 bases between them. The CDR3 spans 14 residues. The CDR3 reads CASSLEPSTDTQYF. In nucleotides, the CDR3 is TGTGCCAGCAGCCTGGAGCCTAGCACAGATACGCAGTATTTT.

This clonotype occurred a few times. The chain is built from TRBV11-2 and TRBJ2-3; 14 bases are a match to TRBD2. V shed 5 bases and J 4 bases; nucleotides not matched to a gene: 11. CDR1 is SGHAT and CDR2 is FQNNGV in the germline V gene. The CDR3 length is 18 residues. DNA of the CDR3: TGTGCCAGCAGCCTCCTCGGACTAGCGGGGGGCCGCGCAGATACGCAGTATTTT. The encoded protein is CASSLLGLAGGRADTQYF.

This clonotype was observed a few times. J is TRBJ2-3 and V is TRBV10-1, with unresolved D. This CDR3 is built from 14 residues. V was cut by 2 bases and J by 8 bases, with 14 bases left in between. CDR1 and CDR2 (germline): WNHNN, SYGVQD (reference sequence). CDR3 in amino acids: CASSESPYRGTQYF. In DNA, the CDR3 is TGCGCCAGCAGTGAGAGCCCTTATCGTGGTACGCAGTATTTT.

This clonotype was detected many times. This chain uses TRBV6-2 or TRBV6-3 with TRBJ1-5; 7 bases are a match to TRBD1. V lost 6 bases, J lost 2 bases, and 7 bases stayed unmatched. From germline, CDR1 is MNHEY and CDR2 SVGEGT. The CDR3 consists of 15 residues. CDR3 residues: CASSRQGSGNQPQHF. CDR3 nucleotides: TGTGCCAGCAGCCGACAGGGATCGGGCAATCAGCCCCAGCATTTT.

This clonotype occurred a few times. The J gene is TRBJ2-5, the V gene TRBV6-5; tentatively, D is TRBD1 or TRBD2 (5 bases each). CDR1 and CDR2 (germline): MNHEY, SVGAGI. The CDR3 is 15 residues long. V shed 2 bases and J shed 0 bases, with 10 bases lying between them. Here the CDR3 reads CASSYRGRDQETQYF. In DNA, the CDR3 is TGTGCCAGCAGTTACCGGGGACGGGACCAAGAGACCCAGTACTTC.

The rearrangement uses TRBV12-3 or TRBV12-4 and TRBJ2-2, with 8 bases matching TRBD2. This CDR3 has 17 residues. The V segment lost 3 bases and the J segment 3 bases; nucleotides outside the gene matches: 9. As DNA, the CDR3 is TGTGCCAGCAGTTTTGCCACGGGAGGGGGTTACACCGGGGAGCTGTTTTTT. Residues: CASSFATGGGYTGELFF.

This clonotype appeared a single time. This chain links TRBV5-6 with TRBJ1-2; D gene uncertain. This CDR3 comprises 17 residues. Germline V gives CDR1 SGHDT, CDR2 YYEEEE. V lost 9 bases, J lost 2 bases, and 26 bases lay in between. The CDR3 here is CAIGFGYRWGGNYGYTF. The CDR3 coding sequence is TGTGCCATCGGCTTCGGGTATCGCTGGGGAGGGAACTATGGCTACACCTTC.

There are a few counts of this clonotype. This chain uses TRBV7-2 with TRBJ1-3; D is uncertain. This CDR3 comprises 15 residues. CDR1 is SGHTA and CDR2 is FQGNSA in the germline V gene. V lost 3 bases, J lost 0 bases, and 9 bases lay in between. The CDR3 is CASSFGVSSGNTIYF. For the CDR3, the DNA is TGTGCCAGCAGCTTTGGGGTGAGCTCTGGAAACACCATATATTTT.